Below are 31 T cell receptor beta chains sequenced from a single sample in a study of shared clonotypes between healthy human individuals. Profiling relied on immunoSEQ multiplex PCR, and the TCRdb table lists in-frame clones only, not all of them. The sample lists roughly 1,100,000 clones, 75% seen once, with about 1.5% in the top ten. The sample consisted of memory CD4+ T cells sorted from blood. Subset noted: CD45RA-negative fraction. Receptors were obtained from a man younger than 35 in good health.

This chain links TRBV7-2 with TRBJ2-3; perhaps TRBD1 as D (5 bases). The V end lost 10 bases, the J end lost 3 bases, and 17 bases lay between the germline ends. The CDR3 is made up of 14 amino acids. In germline, CDR1 is SGHTA, CDR2 FQGNSA. The CDR3: CATVVGRLTDTQYF. CDR3 coding DNA: TGTGCCACCGTCGTGGGGCGCCTAACAGATACGCAGTATTTT.

The V gene is TRBV5-5, the J gene TRBJ1-1; D possibly corresponds to TRBD1 (6 bases). The length of the CDR3 is 14 residues. Germline values: CDR1 SGHKS, CDR2 YYEKEE (reference sequence). Trimming pared 4 bases from V and 5 bases from J, leaving 15 bases between. CDR3 DNA sequence: TGTGCCAGCAGCAAGGACAGTTGGGAAACTGAAGCTTTCTTT. This translates into CASSKDSWETEAFF. Based on the CDR3 plus reference TRBV5-5 and TRBJ1-1, the full variable domain is DAGVTQSPTHLIKTRGQQVTLRCSPISGHKSVSWYQQVLGQGPQFIFQYYEKEERGRGNFPDRFSARQFPNYSSELNVNALLLGDSALYLCASSKDSWETEAFFGQGTRLTVV.

V gene TRBV4-1 combines with J gene TRBJ2-5, with a possible D match to TRBD2 (6 bases). The CDR3 runs to 16 residues. V lost 0 bases to trimming and J lost 1 base, with 12 bases between them. Germline CDR1 MGHRA, CDR2 YSYEKL. The CDR3 DNA reads TGCGCCAGCAGCCAAGATAGGAATAGCGGCCAAGAGACCCAGTACTTC. Protein sequence: CASSQDRNSGQETQYF.

The V and J genes are TRBV27 and TRBJ1-2, with TRBD1 matching 7 bases. CDR3 length: 14 amino acids. The germline V gene encodes CDR1 MNHEY and CDR2 SMNVEV (reference sequence). J was trimmed by 8 bases and V by 5 bases; bases with no gene match: 11. The CDR3 DNA reads TGTGCCAGCAGTCAAACAGGGGAGTTGGGCGGCTACACCTTC. It encodes CASSQTGELGGYTF.

This clone has more than one count but fewer than ten. This chain joins TRBV27 and TRBJ1-2, with 7 bases matching TRBD1. Germline V gene lookup returns CDR1 MNHEY and CDR2 SMNVEV (reference sequence). Trimming cost V 7 bases and J 8 bases; bases outside gene matches: 10. This CDR3 has 13 residues. The CDR3: CASKDPGGGGYTF. Here the CDR3 DNA reads TGTGCCAGCAAAGATCCAGGGGGGGGCGGCTACACCTTC.

In its sample, this clone was seen a few times. The chain uses TRBV6-5 and TRBJ2-7; TRBD2 is a possible D gene (5 bases). The CDR3 covers 12 residues. CDR1 is MNHEY and CDR2 is SVGAGI in the germline V gene. The V and J ends lost 6 bases and 3 bases respectively, with 9 bases between them. The CDR3 DNA is TGTGCCAGCAGCGCGAGGGACTACGAGCAGTACTTC. The encoded protein is CASSARDYEQYF.

This sequence joins TRBV5-1 and TRBJ1-6; D is uncertain. The CDR3 spans 16 residues. Between the trimmed V and J ends, which lost 0 bases and 0 bases, there was a span of 7 bases. CDR1 and CDR2 (germline): SGHRS, YFSETQ. The CDR3 here is CASSLDRGSYNSPLHF. For the CDR3, the DNA is TGCGCCAGCAGCTTGGATCGTGGCTCCTATAATTCACCCCTCCACTTT.

The V call is TRBV5-1, the J call TRBJ2-2, with D tentatively TRBD1 (6 bases). CDR1 and CDR2 (germline): SGHRS, YFSETQ. The CDR3 is made up of 16 amino acids. The V gene lost 2 bases and the J gene lost 7 bases, with 18 bases spanning the gap. Here the CDR3 DNA reads TGCGCCAGCAGCTTCCAAACAGCAAAAGGGGGCGGGGAGCTGTTTTTT. This codes for CASSFQTAKGGGELFF.

The chain couples TRBV5-1 to TRBJ2-5, with 7 bases fitting TRBD2. The V gene's germline CDR1 is SGHRS and CDR2 YFSETQ. V trimming: 0 bases; J trimming: 5 bases; junction bases outside the gene matches: 10. This CDR3 has 16 amino acids. The CDR3 loop is CASSLAPGGVGETQYF. CDR3 coding DNA: TGCGCCAGCAGCTTGGCCCCGGGGGGAGTAGGGGAGACCCAGTACTTC.

The rearrangement links TRBV28 to TRBJ2-1, with 11 bases matching TRBD1. This CDR3 has 15 residues. Per the germline V gene, CDR1 is MDHEN and CDR2 is SYDVKM. Trimming took 6 bases from V and 7 from J; bases not matched to a gene: 8. CDR3 amino acids: CASSTPGQGGNEQFF. The DNA of the CDR3 is TGTGCCAGCAGCACACCGGGACAGGGGGGGAATGAGCAGTTCTTC.

The chain employs TRBV27 and TRBJ2-1, with 9 bases matching TRBD1. Per germline, CDR1 MNHEY and CDR2 SMNVEV (reference sequence). Trimming took 5 bases from V and 14 from J; bases not matched to a gene: 19. There are 16 residues in the CDR3. The CDR3, as DNA: TGTGCCAGCAGTCGACTCAGTCCCGGGACAGGGTGGAGGGAGTTCTTC. This sequence encodes CASSRLSPGTGWREFF.

The chain employs TRBV10-2 and TRBJ1-5; D unresolved. This CDR3 has 12 residues. V was shortened by 3 bases and J by 9 bases, with 9 bases between the two germline ends. Germline V gives CDR1 WSHSY, CDR2 SAAADI. The CDR3 protein is CASSETDRPQHF. The CDR3 nucleotides read TGCGCCAGCAGTGAAACCGATCGGCCCCAGCATTTT.

This sequence joins TRBV19 and TRBJ1-2, with D unclear. The V end lost 5 bases, the J end lost 3 bases, and 19 bases lay between the germline ends. CDR1 is LNHDA, CDR2 SQIVND, per germline (reference sequence). CDR3 length: 16 residues. CDR3 in amino acids: CASSRVGGLDYYGYTF. The CDR3 region has the DNA TGTGCCAGTAGTCGGGTGGGAGGCCTCGATTACTATGGCTACACCTTC.

J is TRBJ1-1 and V is TRBV30, with D perhaps TRBD1 (5 bases). The V gene's germline CDR1 is GTSNPN and CDR2 SVGIG (reference sequence). V was pared by 3 bases and J by 8 bases, with 19 bases between. The CDR3 length is 14 residues. The CDR3 sequence: CAWSGGRGGAEAFF. The CDR3 bases are TGTGCCTGGAGCGGGGGTCGCGGAGGGGCCGAAGCTTTCTTT.

The chain couples TRBV6-1 to TRBJ1-6; D is uncertain. There are 16 residues in the CDR3. Germline V gene data show CDR1 as MNHNS and CDR2 as SASEGT. Trimming pared 0 bases from V and 9 bases from J, leaving 15 bases between. Here the CDR3 reads CASSEATSRFTSPLHF. DNA for the CDR3: TGTGCCAGCAGTGAAGCAACGTCGCGCTTTACTTCACCCCTCCACTTT.

The chain carries TRBV4-1 and TRBJ1-1; D is perhaps TRBD1 (6 bases). The length of the CDR3 is 17 residues. V was trimmed by 6 bases and J by 5 bases, leaving 25 bases between them. CDR1 MGHRA and CDR2 YSYEKL come from the germline V gene. This CDR3 is CASSTTYLRGAGTEAFF. Written as DNA, the CDR3 is TGCGCCAGCAGTACGACATATCTAAGGGGGGCGGGAACTGAAGCTTTCTTT.

The chain joins TRBV29-1 to TRBJ2-5; D possibly corresponds to TRBD1 (6 bases). The J call is in doubt because the DNA end fits TRBJ2-7 better. Germline V gene sequence: CDR1 SQVTM, CDR2 ANQGSEA. The CDR3 sequence is 11 residues long. CDR3 bases: TGCAGCGTTGGCGCAGGGGCCGAGCAGTACTTC. Amino acids: CSVGAGAEQYF.

The chain employs TRBV7-8 and TRBJ1-4, with 9 nucleotides matching TRBD1. V gave up 3 bases and J gave up 5 bases; unmatched junction bases: 1. Germline loops: CDR1 SGHVS, CDR2 FQNEAQ. The CDR3 extends over 14 amino acids. This CDR3 reads CASSFGTGNEKLFF. CDR3 DNA: TGTGCCAGCAGCTTCGGGACAGGGAATGAAAAACTGTTTTTT.

A remark on this clone: The same CDR3 also results from other DNA sequences found in this sample. V usage is TRBV5-4 and J usage is TRBJ1-2; D remains ambiguous. In germline, CDR1 is SGHNT, CDR2 YYREEE (reference sequence). This CDR3 spans 15 amino acids. Trimming shortened V by 0 bases and J by 0 bases, and 9 bases separated the two germline ends. The chain's CDR3 is CASSLAGPTNYGYTF. CDR3 sequence (DNA): TGTGCCAGCAGCTTGGCCGGACCGACTAACTATGGCTACACCTTC.

The CDR3 sequence is CASSLATGAYEQYF. The CDR3 DNA is TGCGCCAGCAGCTTGGCCACGGGCGCCTACGAGCAGTACTTC. The V gene is TRBV5-1, the J gene TRBJ2-7, with no clear D. The germline CDR1 and CDR2 sequences are SGHRS and YFSETQ. V was cut by 0 bases and J by 2 bases, with 9 bases left in between. This CDR3 region has 14 residues.

This clone was detected only a few times. The rearrangement links TRBV5-1 to TRBJ1-1, with D maybe TRBD1 (5 bases). Trimming pared 1 base from V and 3 bases from J, leaving 10 bases between. The CDR3 loop spans 14 amino acids. Germline values: CDR1 SGHRS, CDR2 YFSETQ. As DNA, the CDR3 is TGCGCCAGCAGCTTGTCCGGCAGGGACACTGAAGCTTTCTTT. Its protein is CASSLSGRDTEAFF.

This clone is a singleton in its sample. J is TRBJ2-7 and V is TRBV6-6, with 8 bases aligning to TRBD2. The length of the CDR3 is 15 residues. The V gene end was trimmed by 6 bases and the J gene end by 2 bases; junction bases not matched to a gene: 9. Per germline, CDR1 MNHNY and CDR2 SVGAGI (reference sequence). DNA of the CDR3: TGTGCCAGCAGAACAACCTTAGCGGGAACCTACGAGCAGTACTTC. It translates to CASRTTLAGTYEQYF.

The chain combines TRBV2 with TRBJ2-7; D remains unclear. V was shortened by 4 bases and J by 2 bases, with 6 bases between the two germline ends. The CDR3 contains 12 residues. Germline CDR1 reads SNHLY; CDR2 reads FYNNEI. CDR3 sequence reads: CASSVGPYEQYF. In DNA form, the CDR3 reads TGTGCCAGCAGTGTTGGGCCCTACGAGCAGTACTTC.

This clone was observed at least ten times. V and J are TRBV29-1 and TRBJ2-1; perhaps D is TRBD1 or TRBD2 (6 bases each). The CDR3 consists of 14 residues. The V and J ends lost 7 bases and 9 bases respectively, with 22 bases between them. CDR1 is SQVTM, CDR2 ANQGSEA, per germline. CDR3 region: CSAQGQRVGGEQFF. The DNA for the CDR3 is TGCAGCGCTCAGGGTCAGCGGGTAGGGGGTGAGCAGTTCTTC.

This clone came up a few times. This chain uses TRBV15 with TRBJ1-2, with 9 bases identical to TRBD1. CDR3 length: 19 amino acids. Trimming removed 0 bases from V and 5 bases from J; junction bases left unmatched: 16. CDR1 and CDR2 from the germline V gene are LNHNV and YYDKDF (reference sequence). The DNA of the CDR3 is TGTGCCACCAGCAGAGATCGGGGGACAGGGAAGAGTACCAAATATGGCTACACCTTC. Translated, it gives CATSRDRGTGKSTKYGYTF.

The CDR3 DNA sequence: TGCAGTGCCGAGGGGACCTATGGCTACACCTTC. This gives the protein CSAEGTYGYTF. The rearrangement links TRBV20-1 to TRBJ1-2, with a tentative D call TRBD1 (5 bases). V lost 6 bases to trimming and J lost 4 bases, with 9 bases between them. The CDR3 covers 11 residues. Germline CDR1 is DFQATT and CDR2 is SNEGSKA (reference sequence).

The V call is TRBV6-5, the J call TRBJ1-2; D is perhaps TRBD1 (5 bases). Trimming took off 5 bases at V and 0 bases at J, with 10 bases between the two ends. The CDR3 contains 14 residues. CDR1 and CDR2 (germline): MNHEY, SVGAGI. The DNA for the CDR3 is TGTGCCAGCAGTGTCGGGACGGCTAACTATGGCTACACCTTC. As protein: CASSVGTANYGYTF.

Concerning this clone: Other DNA sequences within the sample encode an identical CDR3. The chain has TRBV19 and TRBJ2-3; 8 bases are shared with TRBD2. The V gene end was trimmed by 4 bases and the J gene end by 0 bases; junction bases not matched to a gene: 3. Germline assignment: CDR1 LNHDA and CDR2 SQIVND (reference sequence). This CDR3 is 15 amino acids long. As DNA, the CDR3 is TGTGCCAGTAGTAGCGGGGGGACTAGCACAGATACGCAGTATTTT. This sequence encodes CASSSGGTSTDTQYF.

The chain carries TRBV11-1 and TRBJ2-5; D perhaps matches TRBD2 (5 bases). Trimming took 1 base from V and 3 from J, leaving 6 bases between them. The CDR3 has 13 amino acids. Germline CDR1 and CDR2: SGHAT and FQDESV (reference sequence). CDR3 DNA: TGTGCCAGCAGCTTAGGACTAAAAGAGACCCAGTACTTC. It specifies CASSLGLKETQYF.

The V gene is TRBV2, the J gene TRBJ2-5; TRBD1 might be the D (5 bases). Deletions cut 6 bases from V and 5 bases from J, with 16 bases between. The CDR3 spans 14 residues. Germline V gene sequence: CDR1 SNHLY, CDR2 FYNNEI. Here the CDR3 reads CASRKDISRETQYF. CDR3 DNA: TGTGCCAGCAGGAAGGACATCTCTCGGGAGACCCAGTACTTC.

A word on this clone: A single base separates this from a much larger clone, so it may be a read error. The chain has TRBV30 and TRBJ1-1, with D possibly being TRBD1 (5 bases). The germline V gene has CDR1 GTSNPN and CDR2 SVGIG (reference sequence). V lost 8 bases and J lost 5, with 12 bases in between. The length of the CDR3 is 11 residues. The CDR3 protein is CARQGRTEAFF. The CDR3 nucleotides are TGTGCCCGTCAGGGTAGGACTGAAGCTTTCTTT.